Listed below are T cell receptor beta chains from one sample, sequenced in a study of T-cell memory formation after mild COVID-19. Each CDR3 protein is one row after TCRdb ran MiXCR on the 5' RACE reads. The data hold roughly 300,000 distinct CDR3 sequences, with around 15% observed a single time. The sample comprised PBMCs or a T cell subset sorted from them (not recorded which). The origin of the receptors is a man aged 18-30 years who had mild COVID-19 (a few samples of this study predate the infection). Cell type and time point are not known. The CDR3 runs from the conserved cysteine through the conserved F or W.

CDR3 protein: CASSLVTDSNLNEQFF; CDR3 length: 16; V gene: TRBV5-6; J gene: TRBJ2-1
CDR3 protein: CASSIFGARSTEAFF; CDR3 length: 15; V gene: TRBV19; J gene: TRBJ1-1
CDR3 protein: CASSPPGAGEKLFF; CDR3 length: 14; V gene: TRBV7-9; J gene: TRBJ1-4
CDR3 protein: CASRWGTNNEQFF; CDR3 length: 13; V gene: TRBV28; J gene: TRBJ2-1
CDR3 protein: CASSLGDTGELFF; CDR3 length: 13; V gene: TRBV12-3/TRBV12-4; J gene: TRBJ2-2
CDR3 protein: CASSYRAGELFF; CDR3 length: 12; V gene: TRBV5-1; J gene: TRBJ2-2
CDR3 protein: CAISGAENTEAFF; CDR3 length: 13; V gene: TRBV10-3; J gene: TRBJ1-1
CDR3 protein: CAISENVGGGRNTGELFF; CDR3 length: 18; V gene: TRBV10-3; J gene: TRBJ2-2
CDR3 protein: CASSFSVLGEQFF; CDR3 length: 13; V gene: TRBV12-3/TRBV12-4; J gene: TRBJ2-1
CDR3 protein: CASSSGGATGYTF; CDR3 length: 13; V gene: TRBV28; J gene: TRBJ1-2
CDR3 protein: CASSLYQHAEAFF; CDR3 length: 13; V gene: TRBV7-8; J gene: TRBJ1-1
CDR3 protein: CASSWTGFTGELFF; CDR3 length: 14; V gene: TRBV5-1; J gene: TRBJ2-2
CDR3 protein: CASVRQGGTGELFF; CDR3 length: 14; V gene: TRBV28; J gene: TRBJ2-2
CDR3 protein: CASSLRDRGRDGGELFF; CDR3 length: 17; V gene: TRBV5-4; J gene: TRBJ2-2